This T cell receptor (beta chain) was identified during a study of Ad26.COV2.S vaccination and SARS-CoV-2 variants. Overall study context: Participant was drawn from the COV1001 Ad26.COV2.S trial arm. General observations from the study: Recipients of either vaccine or placebo displayed similar breadth of non-spike TCRs.

As regards this clone: What it binds is unknown.

Trimming at V came to 5 bases and at J to 6 bases, leaving 13 bases not matched to a gene. The CDR3 has 16 residues. Germline V gene sequence: CDR1 LGHDT, CDR2 YNNKEL (reference sequence). Sample treatment: some 19 received Ad26.COV2.S at low or high dose, single or two shots; several received placebo; per-sample allocation not given. Samples analyzed were those drawn on day 63 after the first vaccine or placebo injection. Cohort 1b enrolled adults aged 18-55 years in Boston. Vaccination employed an Ad26 vector expressing the Wuhan-strain SARS-CoV-2 spike. Libraries were prepared by immunoSEQ multiplex PCR; TCRdb keeps only in-frame clonotypes and omits some of them. Of approximately 350,000 clones listed, approximately 83% are singletons.

The material sequenced was peripheral blood, taken in a trial of Ad26.COV2.S vaccine versus placebo. The origin of this receptor is a person aged 18-60 years who received the Ad26.COV2.S COVID-19 vaccine or a placebo. The chain is built from TRBV3-1 (or the pseudogene TRBV3-2) and TRBJ2-3; 8 bases line up with TRBD1. CDR3 in amino acids: CASSYDRGRGWDTQYF. The DNA of the CDR3 is TGTGCCAGCAGCTACGACAGGGGCCGGGGATGGGATACGCAGTATTTT.